A single T cell receptor beta chain is shown here with its context. The target antigen is unknown. These data are taken from a study of blood T cells in healthy people across ages. Notes on the study in general: A greater number of naive CD4+ cells and higher diversity distinguished long-lived donors from aged donors.

All donors came from Russia, were Caucasian and healthy, and spanned ages about 6 to 100. Primed by a sample-barcoded 5' primer and a J-beta primer mix, a second PCR proceeded for roughly 7 to 12 cycles. Each TCR beta cDNA got a 12-nucleotide random molecular identifier. One entry per CDR3 protein, called by TCRdb with MiXCR from the 5' RACE reads. The data show 1.5 million to 2 million distinct CDR3 sequences, 28% seen once. CDR3 size: 12 residues. Trimming shortened V by 5 bases and J by 8 bases, and 15 bases separated the two germline ends. Germline CDR1 reads GTSNPN; CDR2 reads SVGIG (reference sequence).

Sequenced sample: blood. The source of this sequence is a woman aged 30 to 39 in good health. The gene calls are TRBV30 and TRBJ1-1; possible D gene TRBD1, 5 bases. CDR3 DNA: TGTGCCTGGGGTCAAGCGGGGGTCGAAGCTTTCTTT. It yields the protein CAWGQAGVEAFF.